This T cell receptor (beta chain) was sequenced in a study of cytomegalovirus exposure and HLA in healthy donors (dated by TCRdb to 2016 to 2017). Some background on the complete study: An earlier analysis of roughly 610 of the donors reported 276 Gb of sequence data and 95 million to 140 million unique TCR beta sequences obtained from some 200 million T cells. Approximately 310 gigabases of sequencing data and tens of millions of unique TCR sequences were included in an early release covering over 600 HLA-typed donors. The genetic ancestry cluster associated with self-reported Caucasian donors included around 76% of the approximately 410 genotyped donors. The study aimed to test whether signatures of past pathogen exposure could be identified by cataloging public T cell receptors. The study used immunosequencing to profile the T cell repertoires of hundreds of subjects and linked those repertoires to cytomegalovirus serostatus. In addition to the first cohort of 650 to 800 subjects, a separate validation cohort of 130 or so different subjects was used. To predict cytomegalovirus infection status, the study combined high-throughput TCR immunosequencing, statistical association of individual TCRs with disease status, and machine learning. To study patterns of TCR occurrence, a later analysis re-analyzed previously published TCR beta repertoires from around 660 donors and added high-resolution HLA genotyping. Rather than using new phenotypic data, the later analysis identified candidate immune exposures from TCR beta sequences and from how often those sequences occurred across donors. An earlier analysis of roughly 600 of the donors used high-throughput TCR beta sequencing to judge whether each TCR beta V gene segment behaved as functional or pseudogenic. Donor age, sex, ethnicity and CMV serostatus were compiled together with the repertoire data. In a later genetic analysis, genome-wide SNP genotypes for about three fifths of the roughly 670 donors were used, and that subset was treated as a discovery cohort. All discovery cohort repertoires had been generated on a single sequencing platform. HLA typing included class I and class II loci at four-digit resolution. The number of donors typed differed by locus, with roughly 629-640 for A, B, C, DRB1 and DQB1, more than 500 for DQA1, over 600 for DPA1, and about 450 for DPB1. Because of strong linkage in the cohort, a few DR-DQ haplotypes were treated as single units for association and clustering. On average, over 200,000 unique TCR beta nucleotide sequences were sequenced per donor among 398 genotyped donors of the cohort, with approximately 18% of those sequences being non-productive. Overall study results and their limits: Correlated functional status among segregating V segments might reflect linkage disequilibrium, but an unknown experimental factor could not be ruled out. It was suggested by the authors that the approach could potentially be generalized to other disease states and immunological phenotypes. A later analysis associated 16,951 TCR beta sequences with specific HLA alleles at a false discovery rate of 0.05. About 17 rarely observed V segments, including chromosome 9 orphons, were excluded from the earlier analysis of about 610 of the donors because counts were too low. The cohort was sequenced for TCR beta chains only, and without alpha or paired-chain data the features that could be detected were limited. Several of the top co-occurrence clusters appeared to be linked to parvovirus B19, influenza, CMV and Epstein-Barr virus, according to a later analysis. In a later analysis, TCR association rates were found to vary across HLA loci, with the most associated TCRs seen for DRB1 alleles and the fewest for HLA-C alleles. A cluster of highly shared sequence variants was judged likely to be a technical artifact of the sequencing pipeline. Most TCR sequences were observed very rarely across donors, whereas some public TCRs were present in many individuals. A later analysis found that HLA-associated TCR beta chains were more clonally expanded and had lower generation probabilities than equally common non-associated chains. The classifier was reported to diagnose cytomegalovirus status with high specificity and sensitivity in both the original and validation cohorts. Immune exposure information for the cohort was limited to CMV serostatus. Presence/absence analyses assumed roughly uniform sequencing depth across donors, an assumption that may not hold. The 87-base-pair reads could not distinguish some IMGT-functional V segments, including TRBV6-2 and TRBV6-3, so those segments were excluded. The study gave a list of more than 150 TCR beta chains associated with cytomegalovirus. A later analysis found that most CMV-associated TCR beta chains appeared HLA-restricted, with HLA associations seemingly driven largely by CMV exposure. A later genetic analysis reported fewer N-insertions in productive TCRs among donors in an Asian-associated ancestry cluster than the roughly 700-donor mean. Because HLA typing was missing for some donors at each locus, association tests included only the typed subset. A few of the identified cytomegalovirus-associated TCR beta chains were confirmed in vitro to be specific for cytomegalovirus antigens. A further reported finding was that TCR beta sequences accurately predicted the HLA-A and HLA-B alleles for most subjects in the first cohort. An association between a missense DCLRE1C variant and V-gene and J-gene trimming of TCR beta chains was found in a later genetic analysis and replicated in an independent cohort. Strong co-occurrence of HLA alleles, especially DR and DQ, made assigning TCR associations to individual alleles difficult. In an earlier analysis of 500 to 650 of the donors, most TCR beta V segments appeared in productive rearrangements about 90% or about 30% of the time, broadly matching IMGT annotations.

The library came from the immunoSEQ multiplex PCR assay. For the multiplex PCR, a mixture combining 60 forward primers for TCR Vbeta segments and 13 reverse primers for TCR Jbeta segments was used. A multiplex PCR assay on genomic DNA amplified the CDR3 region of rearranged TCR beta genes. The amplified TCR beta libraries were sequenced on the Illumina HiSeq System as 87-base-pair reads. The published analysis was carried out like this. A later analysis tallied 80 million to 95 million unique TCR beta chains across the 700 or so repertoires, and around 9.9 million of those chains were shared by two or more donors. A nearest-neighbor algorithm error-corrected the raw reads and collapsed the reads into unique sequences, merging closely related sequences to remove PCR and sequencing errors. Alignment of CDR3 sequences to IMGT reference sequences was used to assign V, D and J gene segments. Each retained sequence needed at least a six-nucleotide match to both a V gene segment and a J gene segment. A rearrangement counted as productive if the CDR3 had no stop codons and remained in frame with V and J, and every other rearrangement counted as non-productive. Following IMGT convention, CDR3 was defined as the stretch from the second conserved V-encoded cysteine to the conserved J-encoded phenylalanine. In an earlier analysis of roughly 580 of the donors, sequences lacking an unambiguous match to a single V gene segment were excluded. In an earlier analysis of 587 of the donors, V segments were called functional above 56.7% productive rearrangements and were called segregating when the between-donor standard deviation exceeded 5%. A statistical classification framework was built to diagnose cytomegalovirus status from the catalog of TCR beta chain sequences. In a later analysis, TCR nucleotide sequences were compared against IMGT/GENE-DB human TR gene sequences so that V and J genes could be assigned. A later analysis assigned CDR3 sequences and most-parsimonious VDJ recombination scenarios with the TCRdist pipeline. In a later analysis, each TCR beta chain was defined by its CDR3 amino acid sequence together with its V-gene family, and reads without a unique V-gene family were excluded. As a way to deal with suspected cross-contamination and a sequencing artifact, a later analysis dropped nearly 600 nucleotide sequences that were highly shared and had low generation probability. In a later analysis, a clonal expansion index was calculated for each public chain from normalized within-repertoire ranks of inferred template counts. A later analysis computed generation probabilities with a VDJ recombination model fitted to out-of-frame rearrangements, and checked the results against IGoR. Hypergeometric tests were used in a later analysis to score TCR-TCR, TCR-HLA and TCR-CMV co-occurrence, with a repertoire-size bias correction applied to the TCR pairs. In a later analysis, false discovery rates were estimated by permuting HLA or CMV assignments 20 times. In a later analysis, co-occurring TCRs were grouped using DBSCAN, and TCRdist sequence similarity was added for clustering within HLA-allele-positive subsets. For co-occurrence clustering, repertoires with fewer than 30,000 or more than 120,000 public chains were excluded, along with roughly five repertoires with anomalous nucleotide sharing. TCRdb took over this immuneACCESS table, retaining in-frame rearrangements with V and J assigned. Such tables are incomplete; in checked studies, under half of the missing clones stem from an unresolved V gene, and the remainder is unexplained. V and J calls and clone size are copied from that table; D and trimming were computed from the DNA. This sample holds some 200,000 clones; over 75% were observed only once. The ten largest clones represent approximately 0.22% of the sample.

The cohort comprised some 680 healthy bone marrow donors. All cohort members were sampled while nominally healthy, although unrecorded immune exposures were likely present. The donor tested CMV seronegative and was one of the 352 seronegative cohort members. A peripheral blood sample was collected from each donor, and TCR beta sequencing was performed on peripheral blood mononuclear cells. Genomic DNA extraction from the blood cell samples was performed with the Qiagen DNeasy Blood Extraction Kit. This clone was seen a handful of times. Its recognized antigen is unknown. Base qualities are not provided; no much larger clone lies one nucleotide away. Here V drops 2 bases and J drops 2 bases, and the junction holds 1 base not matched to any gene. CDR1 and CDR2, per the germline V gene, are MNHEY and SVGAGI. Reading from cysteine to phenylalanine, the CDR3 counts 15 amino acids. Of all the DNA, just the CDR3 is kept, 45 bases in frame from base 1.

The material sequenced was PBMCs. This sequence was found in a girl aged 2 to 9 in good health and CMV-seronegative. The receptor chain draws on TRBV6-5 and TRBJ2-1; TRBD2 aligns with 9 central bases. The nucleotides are TGTGCCAGCAGTTACCGACTAGCGGCCTACAATGAGCAGTTCTTC. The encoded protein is CASSYRLAAYNEQFF.